This T cell receptor beta chain was sequenced during a study of blood T cell repertoires in COVID-19 (dated by TCRdb to about 2020). With respect to the entire study: Collaborator samples came from the United States, Italy and Spain and covered acute and convalescent phases of COVID-19. Deeply sampled blood TCRbeta repertoires from subjects exposed to, actively infected with, or recovered from COVID-19 were included in the dataset. Samples came from the ongoing ImmuneRACE study (first 160 participants) plus 1,254 subjects from 6 global collaborators. The material from the prospective study consisted of cDNA or gDNA derived from T cells, B-cell-depleted T cells, or PBMCs. A de-identified subject ID, COVID-19 status, age in years and sex were almost always included in the sample metadata. Where HLA class I and class II types were available, the types were taken from metadata supplied by the sample provider, not from assay-based typing. The repertoires were released in a freely available public database intended as a resource for research on the immune response to SARS-CoV-2.

Paper-wide results and their limitations: How much clinical and demographic metadata was included differed by source and by participant, and the metadata was provided uncurated.

The collaborating institutions used their own protocols to collect whole blood in K2EDTA tubes. For TCRbeta analysis, collaborator samples were shipped as frozen whole blood, as isolated PBMCs, or as DNA extracted from either sample type. This clone was recorded a few times. There is no known antigen for this receptor. No much larger clone is present one base from it, and per-base qualities are unavailable. TCRbeta CDR3 regions were amplified from genomic DNA by means of the immunoSEQ Assay, a bias-controlled multiplex PCR. Concerning the study's data processing: Within the assay, amplification of reference gene primers was used to estimate how many nucleated cells each sample contained. To quantify the absolute abundance of each unique TCRbeta CDR3 rearrangement, sequence reads were collapsed and filtered. For each sample, productive Simpson clonality was calculated as the square root of Simpson's diversity index across productive rearrangements. TCRdb obtained this table from immuneACCESS and retained in-frame rearrangements with V and J assigned. These tables miss some clones; where compared with another copy, unresolved V genes account for less than half of the shortfall, and the remainder is unexplained. D and trimming were read from the DNA, whereas the V and J calls and clone size are those reported in that table. The sample contains 23,000 or so clones, 75% to 90% of them found a single time. Approximately 20% of the sample comes from the top ten.

Sequencing was performed on peripheral blood. The sequence came from a man aged 65 to 85 with active COVID-19.

The CDR3 has the sequence CASSYTPQGRGGYTF. In nucleotides, the sequence is TGTGCCAGCAGTTACACACCACAGGGAAGAGGTGGCTACACCTTC. Recombination linked TRBV6-6 to TRBJ1-2, and TRBD1 may be the D gene, going by 6 matching bases. The CDR3 runs 15 amino acids, cysteine and phenylalanine included. Only the CDR3 region is kept as DNA, spanning 45 bases read in frame from base 1. Trimming removed 2 bases from V and 7 bases from J, leaving 17 bases between the germline ends. For CDR1 and CDR2, the germline V gene (reference sequence) lists MNHNY and SVGAGI.